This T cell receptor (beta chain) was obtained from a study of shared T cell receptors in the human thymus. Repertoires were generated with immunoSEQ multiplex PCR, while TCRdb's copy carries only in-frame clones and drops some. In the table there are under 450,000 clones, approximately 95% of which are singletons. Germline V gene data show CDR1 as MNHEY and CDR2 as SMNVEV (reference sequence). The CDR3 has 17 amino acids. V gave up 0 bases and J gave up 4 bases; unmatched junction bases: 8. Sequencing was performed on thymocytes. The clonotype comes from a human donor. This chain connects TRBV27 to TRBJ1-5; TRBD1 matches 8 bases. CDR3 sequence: CASSLSDRGEVNQPQHF. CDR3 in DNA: TGTGCCAGCAGTTTATCTGACAGGGGCGAGGTAAATCAGCCCCAGCATTTT.